One and the same sample provided the 25 T cell receptor beta chains below, sequenced in a study of cytomegalovirus exposure and HLA in healthy donors. The PCR had 60 Vbeta and 13 Jbeta primers. Profiling relied on immunoSEQ multiplex PCR, and the TCRdb table lists in-frame clones only, not all of them. The data contain about 76,000 clones, 65% to 75% of them singletons. Sequenced material: PBMCs. The receptors come from a woman aged 40 to 50 in good health and CMV-seropositive.

The chain couples TRBV4-2 to TRBJ2-6; 10 bases line up with TRBD1. Germline V gives CDR1 LGHNA, CDR2 YNFKEQ. V shed 6 bases and J 1 base; nucleotides not matched to a gene: 6. The CDR3 consists of 17 residues. The CDR3 DNA is TGTGCCAGCAGGGCCGGGACAGGGGCATCTGGGGCCAACGTCCTGACTTTC. This translates into CASRAGTGASGANVLTF.

The chain combines TRBV28 with TRBJ1-5; TRBD1 matches 11 bases. CDR1 is MDHEN, CDR2 SYDVKM, per germline. The CDR3 has 14 amino acids. V trimming: 7 bases; J trimming: 6 bases; junction bases outside the gene matches: 5. CDR3: CASIGQGARQPQHF. CDR3 in DNA: TGTGCCAGCATCGGACAGGGGGCGCGTCAGCCCCAGCATTTT.

The chain combines TRBV11-3 with TRBJ1-1, with D unresolved. Trimming removed 5 bases at V and 7 bases at J, with 8 bases between. Germline loops: CDR1 SGHNT, CDR2 YENEEA. This CDR3 spans 11 amino acids. CDR3: CASSREFEAFF. DNA of the CDR3: TGTGCCAGCAGCCGGGAGTTTGAAGCTTTCTTT. Full variable domain (rest looked up from reference TRBV11-3 and TRBJ1-1): EAGVVQSPRYKIIEKKQPVAFWCNPISGHNTLYWYLQNLGQGPELLIRYENEEAVDDSQLPKDRFSAERLKGVDSTLKIQPAELGDSAVYLCASSREFEAFFGQGTRLTVV.

The chain joins TRBV9 to TRBJ1-5, with a possible D match to TRBD1 (5 bases). V was pared by 4 bases and J by 0 bases, with 8 bases between. The CDR3 consists of 14 residues. Germline CDR1 and CDR2: SGDLS and YYNGEE. In nucleotides, the CDR3 is TGTGCCAGCAGCCGGGGGTATAGCAATCAGCCCCAGCATTTT. Protein: CASSRGYSNQPQHF. The entire variable domain, with the rest obtained from reference TRBV9 and TRBJ1-5, is as follows: DSGVTQTPKHLITATGQRVTLRCSPRSGDLSVYWYQQSLDQGLQFLIQYYNGEERAKGNILERFSAQQFPDLHSELNLSSLELGDSALYFCASSRGYSNQPQHFGDGTRLSIL.

V is TRBV27 and J is TRBJ1-5; a weak D match, TRBD1 (6 bases). Germline CDR1 MNHEY, CDR2 SMNVEV (reference sequence). The CDR3 covers 15 residues. The V end lost 7 bases, the J end lost 2 bases, and 15 bases lay between the germline ends. The CDR3 DNA sequence: TGTGCCAGCACCATAGGGGGAGGGGGCAATCAGCCCCAGCATTTT. Encoded protein: CASTIGGGGNQPQHF.

The chain couples TRBV19 to TRBJ1-2; D gene ambiguous. Germline CDR1 and CDR2: LNHDA and SQIVND (reference sequence). Deletions cut 3 bases from V and 2 bases from J, with 7 bases between. CDR3 size: 13 residues. The CDR3 DNA is TGTGCCAGTAGTATGCGGCAGAACTATGGCTACACCTTC. Translating it yields CASSMRQNYGYTF.

The chain combines TRBV4-3 with TRBJ1-1; TRBD1 might be the D (5 bases). Trimming stripped 0 bases from V and 8 bases from J, with 10 bases between. Germline CDR1 is LGHNA and CDR2 is YSLEER. The CDR3 covers 13 residues. The CDR3 DNA follows: TGCGCCAGCAGCCAAGATCTCAGGACAGAAGCTTTCTTT. Translating it yields CASSQDLRTEAFF.

The chain employs TRBV5-1 and TRBJ2-3; 9 nucleotides align to TRBD2. The V segment lost 0 bases and the J segment 1 base; nucleotides outside the gene matches: 12. The length of the CDR3 is 19 residues. Germline V CDR1 and CDR2: SGHRS, YFSETQ. In DNA, the CDR3 is TGCGCCAGCAGCTTGGCCCTTCTGGCGGGGGGGCCGCGCACAGATACGCAGTATTTT. Residues: CASSLALLAGGPRTDTQYF.

The V gene is TRBV4-3, the J gene TRBJ2-1, with 8 bases identical to TRBD1. The V gene's germline CDR1 is LGHNA and CDR2 YSLEER. The CDR3 extends over 16 amino acids. With V trimmed by 4 bases and J by 8 bases, 13 bases remained unmatched. The CDR3 sequence: CASSRVPGQVMDEQFF. For the CDR3, the DNA is TGCGCCAGCAGCCGCGTTCCGGGACAGGTTATGGATGAGCAGTTCTTC.

The chain combines TRBV11-1 with TRBJ1-1, with D possibly being TRBD1 (6 bases). This CDR3 is 13 amino acids long. Germline V lookup: CDR1 SGHAT, CDR2 FQDESV (reference sequence). Trimming took 2 bases from V and 4 from J, leaving 8 bases between them. The DNA for the CDR3 is TGTGCCAGCAGCTTAACAGGGCCCACTGAAGCTTTCTTT. Residues: CASSLTGPTEAFF.

This clone came up a few times. The chain uses TRBV6-1 and TRBJ2-1, with a possible D match to TRBD2 (6 bases). Looked up from germline, CDR1 is MNHNS and CDR2 is SASEGT. The CDR3 covers 15 residues. Deletions cut 7 bases from V and 6 bases from J, with 19 bases between. In nucleotides, the CDR3 is TGTGCCAGCAAGCCTAGGGCGGGACCCTCCAATGAGCAGTTCTTC. Translation gives CASKPRAGPSNEQFF.

The chain combines TRBV28 with TRBJ2-1, with D maybe TRBD2 (5 bases). V was pared by 5 bases and J by 10 bases, with 15 bases between. The CDR3 sequence is 13 residues long. Per the germline V gene, CDR1 is MDHEN and CDR2 is SYDVKM. The CDR3: CASSPRAGKEQFF. In nucleotides, the CDR3 is TGTGCCAGCAGTCCAAGGGCGGGTAAAGAGCAGTTCTTC.

This sequence joins TRBV7-2 and TRBJ2-7; 8 bases are shared with TRBD1. The length of the CDR3 is 15 residues. Trimming cost V 5 bases and J 0 bases; bases outside gene matches: 6. Germline loops: CDR1 SGHTA, CDR2 FQGNSA. The chain's CDR3 is CASSDTTGVSYEQYF. The CDR3 nucleotides read TGTGCCAGCAGCGATACGACAGGGGTCTCCTACGAGCAGTACTTC.

The chain links TRBV2 to TRBJ2-1, with D perhaps TRBD1 (6 bases). This CDR3 is built from 15 residues. V gave up 5 bases and J gave up 0 bases, with 11 bases separating them. Germline-derived CDR1 and CDR2 are SNHLY and FYNNEI. The CDR3 spells CASSNRESSYNEQFF. CDR3 sequence (DNA): TGTGCCAGCAGTAACAGGGAGAGCTCCTACAATGAGCAGTTCTTC.

The chain links TRBV19 to TRBJ1-5; perhaps TRBD1 as D (6 bases). The CDR3 is made up of 14 amino acids. The V gene's germline CDR1 is LNHDA and CDR2 SQIVND (reference sequence). V lost 8 bases, J lost 7 bases, and 18 bases lay in between. CDR3 loop: CASHSGADWQPQHF. CDR3 DNA sequence: TGTGCCAGTCACTCAGGGGCGGACTGGCAGCCCCAGCATTTT.

This chain links TRBV10-3 with TRBJ1-3; 11 bases match TRBD1. The CDR3 extends over 16 amino acids. Germline values: CDR1 ENHRY, CDR2 SYGVKD. The V segment lost 6 bases and the J segment 1 base; nucleotides outside the gene matches: 5. The CDR3 loop is CAISGQGADSGNTIYF. Written as DNA, the CDR3 is TGTGCCATCAGCGGACAGGGGGCGGATTCTGGAAACACCATATATTTT.

The chain is built from TRBV5-1 and TRBJ2-2; maybe TRBD1 (5 bases). Trimming shortened V by 3 bases and J by 6 bases, and 18 bases separated the two germline ends. The length of the CDR3 is 16 residues. Germline V gene lookup returns CDR1 SGHRS and CDR2 YFSETQ. The CDR3 is CASSYSQAASAGELFF. The CDR3 DNA follows: TGCGCCAGCAGCTACTCACAGGCCGCGAGCGCCGGGGAGCTGTTTTTT.

As concerns this clone: One end of the junction varies from germline; a read error may be responsible. V usage is TRBV27 and J usage is TRBJ1-1, with D perhaps TRBD1 (5 bases). This CDR3 is 14 amino acids long. Germline values: CDR1 MNHEY, CDR2 SMNVEV (reference sequence). In nucleotides, the CDR3 is TGTGCCAGCAGCTTATGGGGCCCCAACACTGAAGCTTTCTTT. Its translation: CASSLWGPNTEAFF.

This clone was seen more than once but under ten times. The chain links TRBV5-1 to TRBJ2-5; possibly TRBD1 for D (5 bases). Germline V gene sequence: CDR1 SGHRS, CDR2 YFSETQ. The CDR3 spans 14 residues. Trimming took 1 base from V and 3 from J, leaving 10 bases between them. The CDR3 region has the DNA TGCGCCAGCAGCTTGTCGGGCAGGGAAGAGACCCAGTACTTC. As protein: CASSLSGREETQYF.

This CDR3 is CASSQEWGGPTGELFF. CDR3 nucleotide sequence: TGTGCCAGCAGCCAAGAATGGGGGGGCCCCACCGGGGAGCTGTTTTTT. The rearrangement joins TRBV4-2 to TRBJ2-2; a possible D gene is TRBD2 (7 bases). Germline CDR1 reads LGHNA; CDR2 reads YNFKEQ. CDR3 length: 16 residues. V gave up 0 bases and J gave up 4 bases, with 12 bases separating them.

The chain links TRBV7-3 to TRBJ1-2; TRBD1 aligns across 9 bases. The CDR3 contains 13 residues. Germline-derived CDR1 and CDR2 are SGHTA and FQGTGA. Losses at the gene ends were 4 bases for V and 4 bases for J; bases not matched to a gene: 1. In nucleotides, the CDR3 is TGTGCCAGCAGCTCGACAGGGGGCTATGGCTACACCTTC. Encoded protein: CASSSTGGYGYTF. Supplemented by reference TRBV7-3 and TRBJ1-2, the full variable domain reads GAGVSQTPSNKVTEKGKYVELRCDPISGHTALYWYRQSLGQGPEFLIYFQGTGAADDSGLPNDRFFAVRPEGSVSTLKIQRTERGDSAVYLCASSSTGGYGYTFGSGTRLTVV.

The chain links TRBV7-9 to TRBJ1-1; no clear D. The CDR3 loop spans 13 amino acids. The V end was cut by 1 base, the J end by 1 base, with 4 bases between. The germline V gene has CDR1 SEHNR and CDR2 FQNEAQ (reference sequence). The CDR3 sequence: CASSLDRNTEAFF. The CDR3 region has the DNA TGTGCCAGCAGCTTAGACAGGAACACTGAAGCTTTCTTT.

V is TRBV7-9 and J is TRBJ2-7, with D tentatively TRBD1 (6 bases). CDR1 is SEHNR and CDR2 is FQNEAQ in the germline V gene (reference sequence). The V gene lost 0 bases and the J gene lost 8 bases, with 11 bases spanning the gap. This CDR3 is 13 amino acids long. Here the CDR3 reads CASSLARTDQQYF. The DNA for the CDR3 is TGTGCCAGCAGCTTAGCTAGGACAGACCAGCAGTACTTC. The whole variable domain, filled in from reference TRBV7-9 and TRBJ2-7, reads DTGVSQNPRHKITKRGQNVTFRCDPISEHNRLYWYRQTLGQGPEFLTYFQNEAQLEKSRLLSDRFSAERPKGSFSTLEIQRTEQGDSAMYLCASSLARTDQQYFGPGTRLTVT.

The chain is built from TRBV28 and TRBJ2-7; D ambiguous. The V gene lost 4 bases and the J gene lost 0 bases, with 7 bases spanning the gap. Germline V lookup: CDR1 MDHEN, CDR2 SYDVKM. The length of the CDR3 is 13 residues. The CDR3 here is CASSSLRSYEQYF. CDR3 in DNA: TGTGCCAGCAGTTCACTGCGCTCCTACGAGCAGTACTTC. Variable domain in full (rest from reference TRBV28 and TRBJ2-7): DVKVTQSSRYLVKRTGEKVFLECVQDMDHENMFWYRQDPGLGLRLIYFSYDVKMKEKGDIPEGYSVSREKKERFSLILESASTNQTSMYLCASSSLRSYEQYFGPGTRLTVT.

The chain recombines TRBV19 with TRBJ2-2; possibly TRBD2 for D (7 bases). Germline loops: CDR1 LNHDA, CDR2 SQIVND (reference sequence). Trimming took off 6 bases at V and 5 bases at J, with 16 bases between the two ends. The CDR3 sequence is 15 residues long. The CDR3 loop reads CASRAGAVGTGELFF. DNA for the CDR3: TGTGCCAGTAGGGCGGGGGCCGTTGGAACCGGGGAGCTGTTTTTT.